This T cell receptor (beta chain) originates from a study of blood T cell repertoires in COVID-19. Exposed enrollees had met someone with a PCR-confirmed or clinician-diagnosed COVID-19 case at some point within the 2 weeks before study entry. CDR1 and CDR2 from the germline V gene are SEHNR and FQNEAQ (reference sequence). With 6 bases removed from V and 8 bases from J, the gap between germline ends came to 16 bases. This CDR3 has 13 amino acids. Methods used by the authors: Estimates of nucleated cell counts were drawn from the amplification of reference gene primers. Profiling relied on immunoSEQ multiplex PCR, and the TCRdb table lists in-frame clones only, not all of them. V, J and clone size reflect that table, while D and trimming were determined from the DNA. The table records over 200,000 clones, 88% of them present only once.

The specimen sequenced was PBMCs or T cells enriched from blood (not recorded which). This TCR derives from a woman in her 30s who had been exposed to COVID-19. The chain uses TRBV7-9 and TRBJ1-1; maybe TRBD1 (5 bases). The CDR3 DNA reads TGTGCCAGCAGTTCCACCCCAGGGCGAGAAGCTTTCTTT. Amino acid sequence: CASSSTPGREAFF.